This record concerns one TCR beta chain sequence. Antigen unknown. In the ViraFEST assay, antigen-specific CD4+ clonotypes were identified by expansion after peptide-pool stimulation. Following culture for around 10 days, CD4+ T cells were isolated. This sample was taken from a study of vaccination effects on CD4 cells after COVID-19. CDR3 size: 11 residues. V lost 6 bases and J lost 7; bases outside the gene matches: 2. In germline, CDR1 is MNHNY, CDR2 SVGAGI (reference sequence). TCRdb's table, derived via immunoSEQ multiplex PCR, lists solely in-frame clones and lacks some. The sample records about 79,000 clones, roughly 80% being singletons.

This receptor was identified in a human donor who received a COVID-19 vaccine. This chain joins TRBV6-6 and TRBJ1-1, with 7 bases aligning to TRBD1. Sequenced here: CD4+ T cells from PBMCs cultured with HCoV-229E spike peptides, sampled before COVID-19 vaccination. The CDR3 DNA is TGTGCCAGCAGCCGACAGGGTGAAGCTTTCTTT. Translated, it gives CASSRQGEAFF.